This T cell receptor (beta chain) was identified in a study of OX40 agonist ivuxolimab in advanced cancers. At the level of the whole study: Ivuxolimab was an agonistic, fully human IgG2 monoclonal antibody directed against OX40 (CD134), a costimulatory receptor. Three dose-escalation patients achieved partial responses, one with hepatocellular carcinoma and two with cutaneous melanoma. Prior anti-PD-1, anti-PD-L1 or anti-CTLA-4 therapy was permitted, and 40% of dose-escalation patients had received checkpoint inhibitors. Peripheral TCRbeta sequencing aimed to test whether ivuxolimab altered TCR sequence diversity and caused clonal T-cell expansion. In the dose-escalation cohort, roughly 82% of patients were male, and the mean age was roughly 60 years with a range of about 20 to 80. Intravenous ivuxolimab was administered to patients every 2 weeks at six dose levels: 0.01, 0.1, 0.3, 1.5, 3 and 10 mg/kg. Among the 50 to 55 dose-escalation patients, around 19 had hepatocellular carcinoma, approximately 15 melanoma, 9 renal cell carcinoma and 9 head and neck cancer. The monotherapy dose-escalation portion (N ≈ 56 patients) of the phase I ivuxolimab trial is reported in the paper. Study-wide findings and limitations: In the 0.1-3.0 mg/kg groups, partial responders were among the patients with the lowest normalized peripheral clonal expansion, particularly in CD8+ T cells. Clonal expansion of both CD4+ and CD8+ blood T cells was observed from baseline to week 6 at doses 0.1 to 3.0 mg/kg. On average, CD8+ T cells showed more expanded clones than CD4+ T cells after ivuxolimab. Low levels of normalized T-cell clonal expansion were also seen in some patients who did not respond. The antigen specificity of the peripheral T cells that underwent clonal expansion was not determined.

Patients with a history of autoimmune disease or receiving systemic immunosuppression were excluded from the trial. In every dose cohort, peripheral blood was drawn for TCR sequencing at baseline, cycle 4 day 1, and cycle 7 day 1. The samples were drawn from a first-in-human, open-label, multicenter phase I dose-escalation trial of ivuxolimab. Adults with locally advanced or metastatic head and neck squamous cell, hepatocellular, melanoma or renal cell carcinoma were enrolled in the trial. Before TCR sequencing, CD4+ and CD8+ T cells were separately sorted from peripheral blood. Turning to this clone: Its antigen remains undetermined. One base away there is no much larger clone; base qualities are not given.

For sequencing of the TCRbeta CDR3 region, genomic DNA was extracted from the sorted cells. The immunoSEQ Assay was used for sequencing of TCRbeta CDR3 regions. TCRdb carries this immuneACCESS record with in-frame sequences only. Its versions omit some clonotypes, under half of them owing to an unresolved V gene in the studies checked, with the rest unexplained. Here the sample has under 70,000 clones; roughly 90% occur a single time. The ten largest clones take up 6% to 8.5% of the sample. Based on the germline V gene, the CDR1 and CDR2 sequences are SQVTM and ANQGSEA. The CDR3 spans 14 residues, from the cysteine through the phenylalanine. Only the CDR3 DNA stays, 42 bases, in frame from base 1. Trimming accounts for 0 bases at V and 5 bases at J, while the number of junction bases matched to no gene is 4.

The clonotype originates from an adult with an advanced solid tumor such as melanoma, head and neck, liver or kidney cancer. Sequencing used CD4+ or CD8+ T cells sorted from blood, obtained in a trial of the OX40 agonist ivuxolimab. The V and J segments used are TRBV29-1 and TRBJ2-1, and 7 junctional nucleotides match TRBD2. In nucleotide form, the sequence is TGCAGCGTTGAAGAGGAGCGGGGCGACAATGAGCAGTTCTTC. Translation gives CSVEEERGDNEQFF.